The 18 T cell receptor beta chains given below trace back to one sample, sequenced in a study of blood T cells in healthy people across ages. Alongside a J-beta primer mix, a sample-barcoded 5' primer served in a second PCR lasting about 7 to 12 cycles. TCRdb used MiXCR to reprocess the 5' RACE reads, holding one entry per CDR3 protein. Of roughly 2 million distinct CDR3 sequences listed, about 50% are singletons. Specimen: blood. Source of these receptors: a woman between 40 and 55 years old in good health.

This clonotype has only a few counts. The rearrangement joins TRBV6-5 to TRBJ2-5; 9 nucleotides agree with TRBD2. Looked up from germline, CDR1 is MNHEY and CDR2 is SVGAGI. The CDR3 is 13 residues long. The trim removed 4 bases at V and 6 bases at J, leaving 3 bases unmatched. CDR3 coding DNA: TGTGCCAGCAGTTCGGGACTAGCAAAGACCCAGTACTTC. Protein: CASSSGLAKTQYF.

CDR3 residues: CSAIEGGARSNQPQHF. For the CDR3, the DNA is TGCAGTGCTATTGAGGGGGGGGCGCGGAGCAATCAGCCCCAGCATTTT. This chain uses TRBV20-1 with TRBJ1-5; a weak D match, TRBD1 (6 bases). Trimming took 4 bases from V and 1 from J, leaving 17 bases between them. The germline V gene encodes CDR1 DFQATT and CDR2 SNEGSKA (reference sequence). The CDR3 totals 16 residues.

This chain connects TRBV7-2 to TRBJ2-1, with TRBD2 matching 11 bases. CDR3 length: 15 residues. Germline CDR1 and CDR2: SGHTA and FQGNSA. With V trimmed by 3 bases and J by 7 bases, 5 bases remained unmatched. The CDR3 protein is CASSLIRLAGNEQFF. DNA for the CDR3: TGTGCCAGCAGCTTGATACGACTAGCGGGGAATGAGCAGTTCTTC. Full variable domain (missing parts from reference TRBV7-2 and TRBJ2-1): GAGVSQSPSNKVTEKGKDVELRCDPISGHTALYWYRQSLGQGLEFLIYFQGNSAPDKSGLPSDRFSAERTGGSVSTLTIQRTQQEDSAVYLCASSLIRLAGNEQFFGPGTRLTVL.

The chain employs TRBV7-2 and TRBJ2-5, with 7 bases fitting TRBD1. Germline CDR1 SGHTA, CDR2 FQGNSA. With 4 bases clipped from V and 5 bases from J, the junction kept 7 bases outside the gene matches. The CDR3 is 14 residues long. CDR3: CASSSTGFGETQYF. The CDR3 nucleotides read TGTGCCAGCAGCTCGACAGGGTTTGGGGAGACCCAGTACTTC.

The genes are TRBV4-3 and TRBJ2-3; no reliable D call. The germline CDR1 and CDR2 sequences are LGHNA and YSLEER. V dropped 5 bases and J dropped 6 bases, with 12 bases sitting between them. The CDR3 is 13 amino acids. The CDR3 is CASSVGLGDTQYF. The CDR3 nucleotides read TGCGCCAGCAGCGTTGGGTTGGGGGATACGCAGTATTTT.

The V and J genes are TRBV7-2 and TRBJ2-7; 11 bases map to TRBD2. Germline loops: CDR1 SGHTA, CDR2 FQGNSA. CDR3 length: 16 residues. With V trimmed by 6 bases and J by 3 bases, 10 bases remained unmatched. CDR3 amino acids: CASSYARLAGNYEQYF. Here the CDR3 DNA reads TGTGCCAGCAGTTACGCGAGACTAGCGGGGAACTACGAGCAGTACTTC.

This clonotype was counted only a few times. The chain couples TRBV10-2 to TRBJ2-7; D is perhaps TRBD2 (6 bases). Trimming pared 6 bases from V and 6 bases from J, leaving 18 bases between. The germline CDR1 and CDR2 sequences are WSHSY and SAAADI. The CDR3 contains 14 residues. As DNA, the CDR3 is TGCGCCAGCAGCGGGAGTCCCCCTCCTGGCGAGCAGTACTTC. Translating it yields CASSGSPPPGEQYF.

This chain links TRBV7-9 with TRBJ2-7, with no clear D. The CDR3 extends over 14 amino acids. The germline V gene has CDR1 SEHNR and CDR2 FQNEAQ (reference sequence). V was shortened by 2 bases and J by 7 bases, with 15 bases between the two germline ends. The CDR3: CASSLPRPRDEQYF. In DNA form, the CDR3 reads TGTGCCAGCAGCTTACCCCGGCCACGCGATGAGCAGTACTTC.

V gene TRBV6-5 combines with J gene TRBJ2-7; D may be TRBD2 (6 bases). V gave up 7 bases and J gave up 3 bases, with 22 bases separating them. This CDR3 is built from 16 residues. Germline V gene data show CDR1 as MNHEY and CDR2 as SVGAGI. The CDR3 protein is CASTSLGGSRVYEQYF. CDR3 DNA sequence: TGTGCCAGCACCTCCCTTGGGGGGTCCCGGGTCTACGAGCAGTACTTC.

The sample holds a few counts of this clonotype. The V and J genes are TRBV6-5 and TRBJ2-1, with 8 bases that match TRBD1. This CDR3 has 13 residues. With V trimmed by 6 bases and J by 13 bases, 11 bases remained unmatched. Germline V gene lookup returns CDR1 MNHEY and CDR2 SVGAGI. The CDR3 region is CASREDARGHQFF. As DNA, the CDR3 is TGTGCCAGCAGGGAAGACGCCAGGGGGCATCAGTTCTTC.

This chain uses TRBV6-6 with TRBJ2-3, with unresolved D. Germline CDR1 and CDR2: MNHNY and SVGAGI (reference sequence). V dropped 8 bases and J dropped 1 base, with 10 bases sitting between them. This CDR3 has 13 residues. CDR3 nucleotide sequence: TGTGCCAGCGAGACCAAGGGCACAGATACGCAGTATTTT. This translates into CASETKGTDTQYF.

The CDR3: CASSYPDLQETQYF. The CDR3 DNA sequence: TGTGCCAGCAGTTACCCGGACTTACAAGAGACCCAGTACTTC. This chain joins TRBV6-6 and TRBJ2-5; tentatively, D is TRBD2 (5 bases). The ends were cut back, 2 bases at V and 2 bases at J, with 9 bases in the middle. This CDR3 contains 14 residues. The germline gives CDR1 MNHNY, CDR2 SVGAGI (reference sequence).

About this clonotype: The junction does not match germline at one end; this may be a read error. The J gene is TRBJ2-1, the V gene TRBV27, with TRBD2 matching 14 bases. This CDR3 is 18 amino acids long. CDR1 and CDR2 from the germline V gene are MNHEY and SMNVEV (reference sequence). This CDR3 reads CASSSWGGLAGEYSEQFF. The CDR3 nucleotides read TGTGCCAGCAGTTCCTGGGGGGGACTAGCGGGGGAATACAGTGAGCAGTTCTTC.

This clonotype was counted a single time. The genes are TRBV7-2 and TRBJ1-6; D unresolved. Between the trimmed V and J ends, which lost 6 bases and 7 bases, there was a span of 16 bases. Germline CDR1 is SGHTA and CDR2 is FQGNSA. This CDR3 has 15 amino acids. As DNA, the CDR3 is TGTGCCAGCAGTTCAAGGTCGAGGGTCAATTCACCCCTCCACTTT. Translating it yields CASSSRSRVNSPLHF.

This clonotype was observed a few times. The chain carries TRBV9 and TRBJ2-5; weak D call: TRBD1 (5 bases). The CDR3 extends over 14 amino acids. Germline CDR1 SGDLS, CDR2 YYNGEE. V gave up 4 bases and J gave up 1 base, with 11 bases separating them. DNA of the CDR3: TGTGCCAGCAGCTTGGACATAGGCCAAGAGACCCAGTACTTC. This codes for CASSLDIGQETQYF.

This clonotype showed up just a few times. The chain combines TRBV11-2 with TRBJ2-6; no clear D gene. The CDR3 runs 18 residues. V gave up 4 bases and J gave up 0 bases, with 16 bases separating them. Germline V gene lookup returns CDR1 SGHAT and CDR2 FQNNGV. CDR3 nucleotide sequence: TGTGCCAGCAGCTCCCTATCACTCGTGGGCTCTGGGGCCAACGTCCTGACTTTC. Translation gives CASSSLSLVGSGANVLTF.

This clonotype was seen more than once but under ten times. The rearrangement uses TRBV4-1 and TRBJ2-7, with D possibly being TRBD1 or TRBD2 (6 bases each). TRBJ2-5 explains the end of the DNA better; the J call may be wrong. CDR3 size: 17 residues. Per the germline V gene, CDR1 is MGHRA and CDR2 is YSYEKL. The CDR3 DNA sequence: TGCGCCAGCAGCCATCTTGGCCGGGGCCTAGGGGGGGAGACCCAGTACTTC. It is translated as CASSHLGRGLGGETQYF.

In nucleotides, the CDR3 is TGTGCCAGCACCTCATGGGAGGGCTATGGCTACACCTTC. Its translation: CASTSWEGYGYTF. The chain is built from TRBV6-6 and TRBJ1-2, with unresolved D. The CDR3 consists of 13 residues. Trimming took off 7 bases at V and 4 bases at J, with 13 bases between the two ends. The germline CDR1 and CDR2 sequences are MNHNY and SVGAGI (reference sequence).